These 29 T cell receptor beta chains were sequenced from one sample in a study of blood T cell repertoires in COVID-19. Only in-frame clones appear in the TCRdb table, and some are missing; sequencing was by immunoSEQ multiplex PCR. The profile covers tens of thousands of clones, with about 91% appearing a single time and about an eighth taken by the ten largest. Sequenced sample: peripheral blood. Every receptor here comes from a human donor with active COVID-19. The donor label of this sample is uncertain.

V and J are TRBV14 and TRBJ2-5; D is possibly TRBD1 (5 bases). The CDR3 runs to 14 residues. In germline, CDR1 is SGHDN, CDR2 FVKESK. Deletions cut 1 base from V and 5 bases from J, with 11 bases between. CDR3 in DNA: TGTGCCAGCAGCCAAGTCTCCAGGGTTGAGACCCAGTACTTC. Its translation: CASSQVSRVETQYF.

This clone was seen only a few times. The chain couples TRBV7-8 to TRBJ1-5; TRBD1 might be the D (5 bases). The germline gives CDR1 SGHVS, CDR2 FQNEAQ. The CDR3 runs to 16 residues. Trimming cost V 2 bases and J 3 bases, with 14 bases left between them. The CDR3: CASSLLATVPNQPQHF. CDR3 coding DNA: TGTGCCAGCAGCTTACTCGCGACAGTGCCCAATCAGCCCCAGCATTTT.

The chain carries TRBV11-3 and TRBJ2-5; D ambiguous. Germline V lookup: CDR1 SGHNT, CDR2 YENEEA. There are 13 residues in the CDR3. V lost 5 bases to trimming and J lost 2 bases, with 9 bases between them. The CDR3 DNA follows: TGTGCCAGCAGCGGTCGGCGGCAAGAGACCCAGTACTTC. Translated: CASSGRRQETQYF.

The chain employs TRBV6-6 and TRBJ2-7; 7 nucleotides agree with TRBD2. This CDR3 spans 14 amino acids. The germline V gene encodes CDR1 MNHNY and CDR2 SVGAGI (reference sequence). Losses at the gene ends were 4 bases for V and 7 bases for J; bases not matched to a gene: 10. CDR3 DNA: TGTGCCAGCAGTTCCAGCGGGACCGGAGGAGAGCAGTACTTC. Translating it yields CASSSSGTGGEQYF.

The J gene is TRBJ2-1, the V gene TRBV16, with D tentatively TRBD2 (5 bases). Trimming pared 3 bases from V and 2 bases from J, leaving 8 bases between. This CDR3 has 14 amino acids. Germline V gene lookup returns CDR1 KGHSY and CDR2 FQNENV. The CDR3 DNA reads as TGTGCCAGCAGCCATGAGCGGACCTACAATGAGCAGTTCTTC. It yields the protein CASSHERTYNEQFF.

As concerns this clone: Compared with germline, one end of the junction differs, possibly owing to a read error. This chain connects TRBV28 to TRBJ2-3; D may be TRBD2 (5 bases). This CDR3 comprises 14 residues. Germline assignment: CDR1 MDHEN and CDR2 SYDVKM. The CDR3 region has the DNA TGTGCCAGCAGCGCCGTGGCTAGCATAGATACGCAGTATTTT. Translated, it gives CASSAVASIDTQYF.

This clone has a single count. The chain carries TRBV29-1 and TRBJ2-7; tentative D call: TRBD1 (6 bases). The V gene lost 3 bases and the J gene lost 4 bases, with 19 bases spanning the gap. Germline V gene sequence: CDR1 SQVTM, CDR2 ANQGSEA. This CDR3 is built from 15 residues. The CDR3 loop reads CSVELGGRGTYEQYF. The DNA of the CDR3 is TGCAGCGTTGAGCTCGGTGGCAGGGGAACGTACGAGCAGTACTTC.

This clone was counted a single time. This chain joins TRBV6-5 and TRBJ1-1, with D possibly TRBD1 on 5 matching bases. Trimming removed 2 bases from V and 3 bases from J, with 13 bases in between. CDR3 length: 15 residues. CDR1 is MNHEY, CDR2 SVGAGI, per germline. The CDR3: CASSYGRAADTEAFF. The CDR3, as DNA: TGTGCCAGCAGTTACGGCAGGGCAGCTGACACTGAAGCTTTCTTT.

The chain carries TRBV5-5 and TRBJ1-1, with 7 bases matching TRBD1. J gave up 10 bases and V 2 bases, and 11 bases lay outside the gene matches. This CDR3 is 14 amino acids long. CDR1 and CDR2 from the germline V gene are SGHKS and YYEKEE (reference sequence). The CDR3 sequence is CASSLRTGYLRAFF. CDR3 nucleotides: TGTGCCAGCAGCTTAAGGACAGGCTACCTGAGAGCTTTCTTT.

This chain uses TRBV7-3 with TRBJ2-7, with a weak D call TRBD2 (6 bases). V lost 5 bases and J 0 bases, leaving 11 bases between the germline ends. This CDR3 has 14 amino acids. Germline CDR1 and CDR2: SGHTA and FQGTGA. This chain's CDR3 is CASSPGDSSYEQYF. CDR3 DNA sequence: TGTGCCAGCAGCCCCGGGGACTCCTCCTACGAGCAGTACTTC. The full variable domain, in which reference TRBV7-3 and TRBJ2-7 provide the parts outside the CDR3, is GAGVSQTPSNKVTEKGKYVELRCDPISGHTALYWYRQSLGQGPEFLIYFQGTGAADDSGLPNDRFFAVRPEGSVSTLKIQRTERGDSAVYLCASSPGDSSYEQYFGPGTRLTVT.

This clone was seen just once. This chain connects TRBV20-1 to TRBJ2-5; weak D call: TRBD1 (5 bases). Germline V lookup: CDR1 DFQATT, CDR2 SNEGSKA (reference sequence). Trimming removed 3 bases at V and 7 bases at J, with 15 bases between. The CDR3 spans 13 residues. CDR3 in DNA: TGCAGTGCTAGTGTGACAGCCGAGAGGACCCAGTACTTC. Encoded protein: CSASVTAERTQYF.

The V and J genes are TRBV6-5 and TRBJ2-3; D is perhaps TRBD2 (5 bases). The CDR3 has 15 amino acids. CDR1 is MNHEY, CDR2 SVGAGI, per germline. Trimming removed 3 bases at V and 1 base at J, with 11 bases between. The CDR3 DNA reads TGTGCCAGCAGTTATCCCGGGATGGGCACAGATACGCAGTATTTT. Translating gives CASSYPGMGTDTQYF.

The chain is built from TRBV2 and TRBJ2-1, with 7 nucleotides matching TRBD2. The CDR3 totals 17 residues. V gave up 3 bases and J gave up 8 bases; unmatched junction bases: 16. Per the germline V gene, CDR1 is SNHLY and CDR2 is FYNNEI. This CDR3 is CASSDLQRRGFEDEQFF. For the CDR3, the DNA is TGTGCCAGCAGTGATCTCCAGCGGCGGGGGTTTGAGGATGAGCAGTTCTTC.

This clone showed up just once. The chain is built from TRBV7-8 and TRBJ2-3; 7 bases match TRBD1. The CDR3 runs to 14 residues. CDR1 SGHVS and CDR2 FQNEAQ come from the germline V gene. Trimming removed 3 bases from V and 2 bases from J; junction bases left unmatched: 2. Here the CDR3 reads CASSLTGFTDTQYF. As DNA, the CDR3 is TGTGCCAGCAGCTTGACAGGGTTCACAGATACGCAGTATTTT.

The J gene is TRBJ2-5, the V gene TRBV24-1; D is unclear. Deletions cut 7 bases from V and 2 bases from J, with 16 bases between. The CDR3 consists of 15 residues. CDR1 is KGHDR and CDR2 is SFDVKD in the germline V gene. CDR3 sequence (DNA): TGTGCCACCAGCTTGACACAGCCAGATCAAGAGACCCAGTACTTC. This codes for CATSLTQPDQETQYF.

The V gene is TRBV11-1, the J gene TRBJ1-3, with D perhaps matching TRBD1 (5 bases). The length of the CDR3 is 14 residues. Germline CDR1 reads SGHAT; CDR2 reads FQDESV (reference sequence). V lost 5 bases to trimming and J lost 0 bases, with 8 bases between them. CDR3 sequence (DNA): TGTGCCAGCAGCGTAGACAGCTCTGGAAACACCATATATTTT. Translated, it gives CASSVDSSGNTIYF.

V gene TRBV10-1 combines with J gene TRBJ2-2; 11 bases map to TRBD2. The germline gives CDR1 WNHNN, CDR2 SYGVQD (reference sequence). The V and J ends lost 5 bases and 1 base, in that order; junction bases with no gene match: 6. The CDR3 totals 17 residues. CDR3 sequence: CASSQPLAGENTGELFF. In DNA, the CDR3 is TGCGCCAGCAGTCAGCCACTAGCGGGGGAGAACACCGGGGAGCTGTTTTTT.

This clone was found once. This sequence joins TRBV19 and TRBJ1-5; D remains ambiguous. Trimming took off 0 bases at V and 2 bases at J, with 8 bases between the two ends. Germline V CDR1 and CDR2: LNHDA, SQIVND (reference sequence). The length of the CDR3 is 15 residues. The CDR3 protein is CASSIDYRGNQPQHF. The CDR3 nucleotides are TGTGCCAGTAGTATAGACTACAGAGGCAATCAGCCCCAGCATTTT.

V and J are TRBV9 and TRBJ1-3, with TRBD1 identical over 9 bases. The CDR3 is 15 amino acids. Germline V gives CDR1 SGDLS, CDR2 YYNGEE. The V segment lost 2 bases and the J segment 4 bases; nucleotides outside the gene matches: 4. The CDR3 reads CASSVRTGVGNTIYF. DNA of the CDR3: TGTGCCAGCAGCGTCCGGACAGGGGTCGGAAACACCATATATTTT.

The V call is TRBV7-2, the J call TRBJ1-5, with a tentative D call TRBD1 (5 bases). The CDR3 contains 15 residues. Germline CDR1 and CDR2: SGHTA and FQGNSA. Trimming removed 5 bases at V and 2 bases at J, with 13 bases between. The CDR3 is CASSGRGSGNQPQHF. The CDR3 coding sequence is TGTGCCAGCAGCGGGCGGGGGTCGGGCAATCAGCCCCAGCATTTT.

Here the CDR3 DNA reads TGTGCCAGCAGCCCCCGTGGGGGGGGAAGGGAGCTGTTTTTT. Protein product: CASSPRGGGRELFF. The gene calls are TRBV7-3 and TRBJ2-2; 7 bases line up with TRBD2. V trimming: 5 bases; J trimming: 9 bases; junction bases outside the gene matches: 9. This CDR3 region has 14 residues. Germline-derived CDR1 and CDR2 are SGHTA and FQGTGA.

This chain links TRBV11-2 with TRBJ2-1; 13 positions match TRBD2. V trimming: 6 bases; J trimming: 10 bases; junction bases outside the gene matches: 9. In germline, CDR1 is SGHAT, CDR2 FQNNGV. The CDR3 sequence is 15 residues long. CDR3 loop: CASREPGLAGHEQFF. The CDR3 DNA is TGTGCCAGCAGGGAACCGGGACTAGCGGGACACGAGCAGTTCTTC.

J is TRBJ2-1 and V is TRBV6-2 or TRBV6-3, with D possibly TRBD1 on 6 matching bases. V was shortened by 5 bases and J by 8 bases, with 13 bases between the two germline ends. Germline CDR1 reads MNHEY; CDR2 reads SVGEGT. CDR3 size: 13 residues. In nucleotides, the CDR3 is TGTGCCAGCAGTCTCCAGGGGAATCATGAGCAGTTCTTC. Translated, it gives CASSLQGNHEQFF.

V is TRBV5-6 and J is TRBJ2-1, with 10 bases aligning to TRBD2. There are 15 residues in the CDR3. The junction had 8 bases not matched to a gene; V was cut back by 3 bases and J by 8 bases. The germline CDR1 and CDR2 sequences are SGHDT and YYEEEE. The CDR3 spells CASSSPKREGHEQFF. As DNA, the CDR3 is TGTGCCAGCAGCTCCCCCAAGCGGGAGGGCCATGAGCAGTTCTTC.

The chain couples TRBV23-1 to TRBJ1-4, with TRBD1 as a possible D gene (5 bases). TRBV23-1 is marked as an open reading frame, function uncertain. This CDR3 comprises 16 residues. V dropped 3 bases and J dropped 7 bases, with 18 bases sitting between them. The CDR3 DNA follows: TGCGCCAGCAGTCATTCGAAGAGAGGGGAGGGTGAAAAACTGTTTTTT. Translated: CASSHSKRGEGEKLFF.

The J gene is TRBJ2-3, the V gene TRBV21-1; the table's D call, TRBD1, was not checked against the DNA. TRBV21-1 is termed a pseudogene. The CDR3 length is 15 residues. This chain's CDR3 is CASRGRGPPTDTQYF. CDR3 nucleotide sequence: TGTGCCAGCAGGGGTAGGGGGCCCCCCACAGATACGCAGTATTTT.

The chain has TRBV18 and TRBJ2-1; 9 nucleotides align to TRBD1. There are 14 residues in the CDR3. Germline trimming cut 2 bases from V and 12 bases from J; bases unmatched to any gene: 8. CDR1 and CDR2 (germline): KGHSH, LQKENI. The chain's CDR3 is CASSPIPDRGVQFF. DNA of the CDR3: TGTGCCAGCTCACCAATCCCTGACAGGGGGGTGCAGTTCTTC.

The chain has TRBV6-5 and TRBJ2-3; tentatively, D is TRBD2 (5 bases). V was clipped by 7 bases and J by 6 bases, with 11 bases between them. This CDR3 is built from 12 residues. From germline, CDR1 is MNHEY and CDR2 SVGAGI. In nucleotides, the CDR3 is TGTGCCAGCATGCTAGCAAGGGATACGCAGTATTTT. Translating it yields CASMLARDTQYF.

V and J are TRBV2 and TRBJ2-1, with 8 bases fitting TRBD2. V lost 3 bases, J lost 8 bases, and 9 bases stayed unmatched. This CDR3 spans 15 amino acids. Germline assignment: CDR1 SNHLY and CDR2 FYNNEI. Here the CDR3 DNA reads TGTGCCAGCAGTGAGGGGACTAGGGGGTGGGATGAGCAGTTCTTC. Residues: CASSEGTRGWDEQFF. The full variable domain, its missing parts supplied by reference TRBV2 and TRBJ2-1, is EPEVTQTPSHQVTQMGQEVILRCVPISNHLYFYWYRQILGQKVEFLVSFYNNEISEKSEIFDDQFSVERPDGSNFTLKIRSTKLEDSAMYFCASSEGTRGWDEQFFGPGTRLTVL.